This TCR beta chain was identified during a study of T cell responses to AZD1222 COVID-19 vaccine. In this sample, this clone turned up many times. Germline trimming cut 4 bases from V and 4 bases from J; bases unmatched to any gene: 8. From germline, CDR1 is SGHRS and CDR2 YFSETQ. The CDR3 has 16 residues. Only in-frame clones appear in the TCRdb table, and some are missing; sequencing was by immunoSEQ multiplex PCR. The table records approximately 100,000 clones, around 84% of them present only once. The TCR originated in an adult in good health. This chain links TRBV5-1 with TRBJ2-1; 10 nucleotides agree with TRBD2. The specimen was peripheral blood, collected on day 0 of AZD1222 vaccination. CDR3 protein: CASSPGGTSEYNEQFF. CDR3 in DNA: TGCGCCAGCAGCCCCGGCGGGACTAGCGAGTACAATGAGCAGTTCTTC.